The next 27 T cell receptor beta chains were all read from a single sample in a study of CD8 T cells in Susac syndrome. RNA amounts of 0.5 to 1 ug underwent reverse transcription with random hexamers. From the immunoSEQ multiplex PCR reads, TCRdb called clonotypes with MiXCR, one entry per CDR3 protein. The sample has 180,000 or so distinct CDR3 sequences; over 85% are singletons. Material: CD4+ T cells from PBMCs. These receptors all come from a human donor in good health.

This rearrangement joins TRBV20-1 to TRBJ2-1; 7 bases align to TRBD2. V was pared by 4 bases and J by 6 bases, with 12 bases of the junction left unmatched. The germline gives CDR1 DFQATT, CDR2 SNEGSKA (reference sequence). The CDR3 is made up of 15 amino acids. CDR3 sequence: CSAMKGGGVSNEQFF. Here the CDR3 DNA reads TGCAGTGCTATGAAGGGTGGGGGGGTCTCCAATGAGCAGTTCTTC.

The rearrangement joins TRBV13 to TRBJ2-7, with 10 positions matching TRBD1. Unmatched junction bases numbered 13, after V lost 5 bases and J lost 6 bases. Per the germline V gene, CDR1 is PRHDT and CDR2 is FYEKMQ (reference sequence). The CDR3 is made up of 16 amino acids. The CDR3 DNA reads as TGTGCCAGCAGCAGGGACAGGGGAAAAGCTCGGGGCGAGCAGTACGTC. Its translation: CASSRDRGKARGEQYV.

The chain has TRBV5-1 and TRBJ1-5, with a weak D call TRBD1 (6 bases). The CDR3 is made up of 15 amino acids. V dropped 3 bases and J dropped 5 bases, with 15 bases sitting between them. Germline values: CDR1 SGHRS, CDR2 YFSETQ. The chain's CDR3 is CASSSGTFEDQPQHF. The CDR3 DNA is TGCGCCAGCAGCTCCGGGACATTCGAAGATCAGCCCCAGCATTTT.

The chain employs TRBV20-1 and TRBJ1-2, with D perhaps TRBD1 (6 bases). Germline V gene lookup returns CDR1 DFQATT and CDR2 SNEGSKA (reference sequence). This CDR3 is built from 14 residues. The CDR3 protein is CSQRGGVANYGYTF. CDR3 bases: TGCAGCCAGAGAGGGGGGGTCGCTAACTATGGCTACACCTTC.

The rearrangement uses TRBV7-9 and TRBJ2-3; TRBD2 matches 13 bases. The CDR3 contains 16 residues. V was clipped by 5 bases and J by 2 bases; unmatched bases: 4. Per germline, CDR1 SEHNR and CDR2 FQNEAQ (reference sequence). The CDR3 is CASSRGLAGYTDTQYF. For the CDR3, the DNA is TGTGCCAGCAGCCGGGGACTAGCGGGATACACAGATACGCAGTATTTT.

The chain combines TRBV11-2 with TRBJ2-1, with D possibly called TRBD1 or TRBD2 (6 bases each). The CDR3 loop spans 16 amino acids. Deletions cut 1 base from V and 1 base from J, with 11 bases between. CDR1 and CDR2 (germline): SGHAT, FQNNGV. This CDR3 is CASSLVPGASYNEQFF. CDR3 DNA: TGTGCCAGCAGCTTAGTCCCGGGGGCATCCTACAATGAGCAGTTCTTC.

The gene calls are TRBV5-1 and TRBJ2-7; D is unresolved. V dropped 4 bases and J dropped 4 bases, with 12 bases sitting between them. CDR1 SGHRS and CDR2 YFSETQ come from the germline V gene. The CDR3 is 13 amino acids. The CDR3 bases are TGCGCCAGCAGCCCAACGGGTCTGTACGAGCAGTACTTC. Its protein is CASSPTGLYEQYF.

This rearrangement joins TRBV27 to TRBJ1-6; TRBD1 aligns across 7 bases. Germline CDR1 is MNHEY and CDR2 is SMNVEV (reference sequence). V shed 5 bases, J shed 7 bases, and the junction held 5 bases outside the gene matches. This CDR3 spans 14 amino acids. Here the CDR3 DNA reads TGTGCCAGCAGTCACAGGGGCGAAAATTCACCCCTCCACTTT. Encoded protein: CASSHRGENSPLHF.

The chain employs TRBV15 and TRBJ1-4; 10 bases line up with TRBD1. Germline CDR1 and CDR2: LNHNV and YYDKDF (reference sequence). There are 14 residues in the CDR3. V lost 6 bases, J lost 8 bases, and 6 bases stayed unmatched. The DNA of the CDR3 is TGTGCCACCAGAACCGGGACAGGGGACGAAAAACTGTTTTTT. Its protein product is CATRTGTGDEKLFF.

The chain recombines TRBV30 with TRBJ1-5; no definite D call. The length of the CDR3 is 15 residues. The germline V gene encodes CDR1 GTSNPN and CDR2 SVGIG (reference sequence). The V end was cut by 4 bases, the J end by 3 bases, with 16 bases between. DNA of the CDR3: TGTGCCTGGATGCCCCCGGACCGGGACAATCAGCCCCAGCATTTT. Translation gives CAWMPPDRDNQPQHF.

V is TRBV20-1 and J is TRBJ2-7; the D is unclear. Germline values: CDR1 DFQATT, CDR2 SNEGSKA (reference sequence). The CDR3 totals 14 residues. The V end was cut by 5 bases, the J end by 0 bases, with 14 bases between. The DNA of the CDR3 is TGCAGTGCTTCCGACGGAAGCCGCTCCTACGAGCAGTACTTC. Amino acids: CSASDGSRSYEQYF.

The chain uses TRBV28 and TRBJ2-1; a possible D gene is TRBD1 (5 bases). The germline V gene has CDR1 MDHEN and CDR2 SYDVKM. Trimming shortened V by 5 bases and J by 6 bases, and 8 bases separated the two germline ends. CDR3 size: 12 residues. CDR3 loop: CASSIQGNEQFF. In DNA form, the CDR3 reads TGTGCCAGCAGTATCCAGGGCAATGAGCAGTTCTTC.

The CDR3 coding sequence is TGTGCCAGCAGTCAGGGACTAGCGTTCACAGATACGCAGTATTTT. Residues: CASSQGLAFTDTQYF. The chain employs TRBV7-9 and TRBJ2-3, with TRBD2 matching over 10 bases. J lost 2 bases, V lost 6 bases, and 5 bases had no gene match. Germline lookup yields CDR1 SEHNR and CDR2 FQNEAQ (reference sequence). There are 15 residues in the CDR3. Combining the CDR3 with reference TRBV7-9 and TRBJ2-3 gives the whole variable domain DTGVSQNPRHKITKRGQNVTFRCDPISEHNRLYWYRQTLGQGPEFLTYFQNEAQLEKSRLLSDRFSAERPKGSFSTLEIQRTEQGDSAMYLCASSQGLAFTDTQYFGPGTRLTVL.

This clonotype has a handful of counts. The chain has TRBV29-1 and TRBJ1-1, with D unclear. Trimming removed 1 base at V and 0 bases at J, with 3 bases between. The CDR3 extends over 12 amino acids. CDR1 SQVTM and CDR2 ANQGSEA come from the germline V gene. CDR3 bases: TGCAGCGTTGAAGGGTTGAACACTGAAGCTTTCTTT. It translates to CSVEGLNTEAFF.

Concerning this clonotype: A junction boundary mismatches the germline segment, possibly from a read error. CDR3 DNA: TGTGCCAGCAGTGACTCAGCGGGCCACTACGAGCAGTACTTC. Its protein is CASSDSAGHYEQYF. The chain uses TRBV6-2 or TRBV6-3 and TRBJ2-7, with a tentative D call TRBD2 (6 bases). Looked up from germline, CDR1 is MNHEY and CDR2 is SVGEGT. The CDR3 has 14 residues.

The chain is built from TRBV20-1 and TRBJ2-1; 11 nucleotides align to TRBD1. The V gene end was trimmed by 6 bases and the J gene end by 7 bases; junction bases not matched to a gene: 8. Germline V lookup: CDR1 DFQATT, CDR2 SNEGSKA (reference sequence). The CDR3 sequence is 14 residues long. The CDR3: CSATGTGGKNEQFF. The CDR3 bases are TGCAGTGCGACCGGGACAGGGGGAAAGAATGAGCAGTTCTTC.

The gene calls are TRBV27 and TRBJ2-7, with a weak D call TRBD1 (6 bases). The CDR3 consists of 14 residues. V was clipped by 4 bases and J by 7 bases, with 17 bases between them. Germline V gene lookup returns CDR1 MNHEY and CDR2 SMNVEV (reference sequence). The CDR3 here is CASSSYDRRGEQYF. The CDR3 nucleotides are TGTGCCAGCAGTTCCTACGACAGGAGAGGAGAGCAGTACTTC.

The chain employs TRBV29-1 and TRBJ1-3; 7 bases agree with TRBD1. The CDR3 runs to 12 residues. Germline trimming cut 6 bases from V and 4 bases from J; bases unmatched to any gene: 3. The germline V gene encodes CDR1 SQVTM and CDR2 ANQGSEA. CDR3 nucleotides: TGCAGCGTCAGGACAGGAGGAAACACCATATATTTT. Translating it yields CSVRTGGNTIYF.

The chain has TRBV9 and TRBJ1-4, with D unresolved. Germline V gene sequence: CDR1 SGDLS, CDR2 YYNGEE. The CDR3 contains 13 residues. V was shortened by 2 bases and J by 8 bases, with 10 bases between the two germline ends. The CDR3 DNA is TGTGCCAGCAGCGTCGCCAGATCAGAAAAACTGTTTTTT. Its protein product is CASSVARSEKLFF. Drawing the rest from reference TRBV9 and TRBJ1-4, the complete variable domain is DSGVTQTPKHLITATGQRVTLRCSPRSGDLSVYWYQQSLDQGLQFLIQYYNGEERAKGNILERFSAQQFPDLHSELNLSSLELGDSALYFCASSVARSEKLFFGSGTQLSVL.

This clonotype was detected only once. V usage is TRBV4-1 and J usage is TRBJ2-1; a possible D gene is TRBD1 (5 bases). This CDR3 has 17 amino acids. Trimming cost V 3 bases and J 1 base, with 16 bases left between them. The germline V gene has CDR1 MGHRA and CDR2 YSYEKL. This chain's CDR3 is CASSHQRFQGSYNEQFF. The CDR3, as DNA: TGCGCCAGCAGCCACCAGAGGTTCCAGGGTTCCTACAATGAGCAGTTCTTC.

The V and J genes are TRBV6-6 and TRBJ2-1, with unresolved D. Per germline, CDR1 MNHNY and CDR2 SVGAGI (reference sequence). V was clipped by 5 bases and J by 2 bases, with 7 bases between them. The CDR3 runs to 13 residues. CDR3 in DNA: TGTGCCAGCAGTAGCCAGGCCTACAATGAGCAGTTCTTC. Protein product: CASSSQAYNEQFF.

This clonotype was detected once. The chain is built from TRBV20-1 and TRBJ2-1; TRBD1 aligns across 9 bases. V shed 3 bases and J 6 bases; nucleotides not matched to a gene: 12. CDR1 and CDR2 (germline): DFQATT, SNEGSKA (reference sequence). The CDR3 is 16 amino acids. CDR3: CSARPTMDRGRNEQFF. CDR3 in DNA: TGCAGTGCTAGGCCAACTATGGACAGGGGACGCAATGAGCAGTTCTTC.

This clonotype was seen a handful of times. The gene calls are TRBV25-1 and TRBJ1-1; 8 bases fit TRBD1. The CDR3 runs to 15 residues. Germline CDR1 reads MGHDK; CDR2 reads SYGVNS. With V trimmed by 3 bases and J by 1 base, 4 bases remained unmatched. In nucleotides, the CDR3 is TGTGCCAGCAGTGATCCAGGACAGGGGAACACTGAAGCTTTCTTT. Its protein is CASSDPGQGNTEAFF.

The chain carries TRBV4-2 and TRBJ2-1; 11 positions match TRBD2. CDR3 length: 16 amino acids. V was pared by 1 base and J by 9 bases, with 8 bases of the junction left unmatched. CDR1 is LGHNA and CDR2 is YNFKEQ in the germline V gene. The CDR3 protein is CASSQVLLAGESEQFF. As DNA, the CDR3 is TGTGCCAGCAGCCAAGTCTTACTAGCGGGAGAATCTGAGCAGTTCTTC.

The rearrangement links TRBV6-5 to TRBJ1-1; perhaps TRBD1 as D (6 bases). This CDR3 is 14 amino acids long. Germline-derived CDR1 and CDR2 are MNHEY and SVGAGI. The germline V and J ends were trimmed by 10 bases and 3 bases, with 18 bases remaining between them. Written as DNA, the CDR3 is TGTGCCACCACCTCCACTGGGGGCTACACTGAAGCTTTCTTT. Translation gives CATTSTGGYTEAFF.

The CDR3 DNA sequence: TGCAGTGCTAGGATTAGGAGGGAGGGGGCCCAGTACTTC. Translation gives CSARIRREGAQYF. This sequence joins TRBV20-1 and TRBJ2-5; possible D gene TRBD2, 7 bases. CDR3 length equals 13 residues. Trimming removed 3 bases from V and 9 bases from J, with 17 bases in between. Germline V gene sequence: CDR1 DFQATT, CDR2 SNEGSKA (reference sequence).

The CDR3 loop reads CASSLRGKGTEAFF. As DNA, the CDR3 is TGTGCCAGCAGCCTCAGGGGGAAGGGGACTGAAGCTTTCTTT. This chain connects TRBV7-9 to TRBJ1-1, with 7 bases lining up with TRBD1. The V gene end was trimmed by 5 bases and the J gene end by 5 bases; junction bases not matched to a gene: 8. The CDR3 length is 14 residues. Germline V lookup: CDR1 SEHNR, CDR2 FQNEAQ (reference sequence).